This paragraph covers one T cell receptor (beta chain) sequence. Its antigen remains unknown. The sample is drawn from a study of T cell repertoires in cytomegalovirus infection. Across the study: The public TCR beta signatures pointed to both CMV infection and matching HLA type.

Overall study findings and caveats: The ex vivo response was dominated by HLA-C-restricted CMV-specific TCR beta clonotypes. Public TCR beta family frequency separated CMV-and-HLA carriers, including in an independent cohort.

Germline V gene data show CDR1 as SGHNT and CDR2 as YYREEE (reference sequence). The germline V and J ends were trimmed by 0 bases and 6 bases, with 12 bases remaining between them. This CDR3 is 15 amino acids long. Via MiXCR, TCRdb re-called the reads, giving one row per CDR3 protein. Of more than 400,000 distinct CDR3 sequences in the sample, approximately 26% were seen once. The origin of this receptor is a human donor in good health (CMV status not recorded). Some clones in this sample may be carry-over from other donors' samples. The chain employs TRBV5-4 and TRBJ2-2, with D possibly matching TRBD2 (5 bases). Specimen: PBMCs. Written as DNA, the CDR3 is TGTGCCAGCAGCTTGGCCACGTCCGGGGCCGGGGAGCTGTTTTTT. Its translation: CASSLATSGAGELFF. The variable domain in full, with the rest retrieved from reference TRBV5-4 and TRBJ2-2, is ETGVTQSPTHLIKTRGQQVTLRCSSQSGHNTVSWYQQALGQGPQFIFQYYREEENGRGNFPPRFSGLQFPNYSSELNVNALELDDSALYLCASSLATSGAGELFFGEGSRLTVL.